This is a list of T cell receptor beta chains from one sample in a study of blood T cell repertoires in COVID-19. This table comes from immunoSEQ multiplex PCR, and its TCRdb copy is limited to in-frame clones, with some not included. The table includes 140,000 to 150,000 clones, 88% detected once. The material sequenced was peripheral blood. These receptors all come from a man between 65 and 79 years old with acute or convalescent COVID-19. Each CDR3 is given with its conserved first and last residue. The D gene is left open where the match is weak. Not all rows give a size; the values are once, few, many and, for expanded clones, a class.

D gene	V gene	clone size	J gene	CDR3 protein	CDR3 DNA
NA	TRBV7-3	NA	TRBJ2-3	CASSAGSTDTQYF	TGTGCCAGCAGCGCAGGTAGCACAGATACGCAGTATTTT
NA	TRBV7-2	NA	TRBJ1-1	CASRREPGNRNTEAFF	TGTGCCAGCAGACGAGAACCCGGTAATCGGAACACTGAAGCTTTCTTT
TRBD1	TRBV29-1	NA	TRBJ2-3	CSVGGQGLSDTQYF	TGCAGCGTGGGGGGACAGGGACTTTCTGATACGCAGTATTTT
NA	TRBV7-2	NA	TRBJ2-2	CASRQNRETGELFF	TGTGCCAGCAGGCAAAACAGGGAAACCGGGGAGCTGTTTTTT
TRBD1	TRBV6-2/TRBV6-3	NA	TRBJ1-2	CASSYPDRNYGYTF	TGTGCCAGCAGTTACCCGGACAGGAACTATGGCTACACCTTC
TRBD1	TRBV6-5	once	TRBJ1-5	CASSLGQGSNQPQHF	TGTGCCAGCAGTTTAGGACAGGGAAGCAATCAGCCCCAGCATTTT
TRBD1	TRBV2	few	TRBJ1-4	CASSESGQGVGATNEKLFF	TGTGCCAGCAGTGAATCTGGACAGGGAGTAGGGGCAACTAATGAAAAACTGTTTTTT
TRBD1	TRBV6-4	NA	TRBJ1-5	CASSEQGGQPQHF	TGTGCCAGCAGTGAACAGGGGGGTCAGCCCCAGCATTTT
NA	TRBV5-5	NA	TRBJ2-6	CASSPLQVSGANVLTF	TGTGCCAGCAGCCCACTACAGGTCTCTGGGGCCAACGTCCTGACTTTC
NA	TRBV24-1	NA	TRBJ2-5	CATSAGGRGTQYF	TGTGCCACCAGTGCTGGGGGCAGGGGGACCCAGTACTTC
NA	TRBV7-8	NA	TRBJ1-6	CASSAQTTSYNSPLHF	TGTGCCAGCAGCGCACAGACGACCTCCTATAATTCACCCCTCCACTTT
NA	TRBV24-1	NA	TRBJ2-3	CATSRTGYGSTDTQYF	TGTGCCACCAGCCGCACAGGGTACGGTAGCACAGATACGCAGTATTTT
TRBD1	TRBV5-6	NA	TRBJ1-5	CASSRTGNYQPQHF	TGTGCCAGCAGCCGGACAGGGAATTATCAGCCCCAGCATTTT
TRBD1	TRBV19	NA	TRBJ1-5	CASRTGGSNQPQHF	TGTGCCAGTAGAACAGGGGGAAGCAATCAGCCCCAGCATTTT
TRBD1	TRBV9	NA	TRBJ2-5	CASSAGQGAWGTQYF	TGTGCCAGCAGCGCCGGACAGGGGGCATGGGGGACCCAGTACTTC
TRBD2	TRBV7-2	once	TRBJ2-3	CASSELANTDTQYF	TGTGCCAGCAGCGAACTAGCGAATACAGATACGCAGTATTTT
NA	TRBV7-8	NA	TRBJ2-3	CASSPRGWSTDTQYF	TGTGCCAGCAGCCCCCGAGGTTGGAGCACAGATACGCAGTATTTT
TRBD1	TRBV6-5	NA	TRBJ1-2	CASSYRTGADGYTF	TGTGCCAGCAGTTACCGGACAGGGGCGGATGGCTACACCTTC
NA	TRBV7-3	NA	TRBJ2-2	CASSLTFGANTGELFF	TGTGCCAGCAGCTTAACGTTCGGGGCGAACACCGGGGAGCTGTTTTTT
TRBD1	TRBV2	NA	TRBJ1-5	CASQGDGNQPQHF	TGTGCCAGCCAGGGGGACGGCAATCAGCCCCAGCATTTT
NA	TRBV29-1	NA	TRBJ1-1	CSVEEDFSAFF	TGCAGCGTTGAAGAGGACTTTTCAGCTTTCTTT
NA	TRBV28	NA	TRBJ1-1	CASSLWVGDTRNTEAFF	TGTGCCAGCAGTTTATGGGTTGGGGACACGCGGAACACTGAAGCTTTCTTT
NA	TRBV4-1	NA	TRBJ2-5	CASSHPLRGIGQETQYF	TGCGCCAGCAGCCATCCCCTTCGGGGGATCGGCCAAGAGACCCAGTACTTC
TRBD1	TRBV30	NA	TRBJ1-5	CAWNLGQPNQPQHF	TGTGCCTGGAACCTGGGACAGCCCAATCAGCCCCAGCATTTT
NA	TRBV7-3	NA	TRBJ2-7	CASSLGQPYEQYF	TGTGCCAGCAGCTTAGGACAGCCCTACGAGCAGTACTTC
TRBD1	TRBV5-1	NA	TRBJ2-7	CASSLRDRTYEQYF	TGCGCCAGCAGCCTCCGGGACAGAACCTACGAGCAGTACTTC
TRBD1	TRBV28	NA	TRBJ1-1	CASSAYRGNTEAFF	TGTGCCAGCAGTGCATACAGGGGGAACACTGAAGCTTTCTTT
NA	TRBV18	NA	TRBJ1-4	CASSLMGGTNEKLFF	TGTGCCAGCTCACTCATGGGAGGGACAAATGAAAAACTGTTTTTT
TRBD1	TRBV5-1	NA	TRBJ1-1	CASSYRTGWSTEAFF	TGCGCCAGCAGCTATCGGACAGGGTGGAGCACTGAAGCTTTCTTT
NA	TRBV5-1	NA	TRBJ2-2	CASSLRGGANTGELFF	TGCGCCAGCAGCTTGAGGGGGGGCGCGAACACCGGGGAGCTGTTTTTT
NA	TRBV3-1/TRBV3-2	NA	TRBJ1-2	CASSQDGVNYGYTF	TGTGCCAGCAGCCAAGACGGGGTTAACTATGGCTACACCTTC
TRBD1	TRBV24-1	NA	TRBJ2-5	CATSVDRAETQYF	TGTGCCACCAGTGTCGACAGGGCAGAGACCCAGTACTTC
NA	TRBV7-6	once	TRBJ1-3	CASSFWSSGNTIYF	TGTGCCAGCAGCTTTTGGAGCTCTGGAAACACCATATATTTT
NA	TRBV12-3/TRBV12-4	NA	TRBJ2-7	CASSGQSAGEQYF	TGTGCCAGCAGTGGACAGAGCGCCGGCGAGCAGTACTTC
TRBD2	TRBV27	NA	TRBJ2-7	CASSRLAGPYEQYF	TGTGCCAGCAGCCGACTAGCGGGACCCTACGAGCAGTACTTC
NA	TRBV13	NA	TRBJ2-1	CASSPRSHEQFF	TGTGCCAGCAGCCCCAGATCCCATGAGCAGTTCTTC
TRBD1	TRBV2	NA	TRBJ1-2	CASSLGTGLIGGYTF	TGTGCCAGCAGTTTAGGGACAGGCCTAATTGGGGGCTACACCTTC
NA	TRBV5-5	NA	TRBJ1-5	CASSLVAEFSNQPQHF	TGTGCCAGCAGCTTGGTGGCTGAATTTAGCAATCAGCCCCAGCATTTT
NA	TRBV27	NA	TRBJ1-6	CASRPTGLSSYNSPLHF	TGTGCCAGCAGACCTACAGGGTTAAGCTCCTATAATTCACCCCTCCACTTT
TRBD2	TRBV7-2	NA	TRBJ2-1	CASSQGLPNNEQFF	TGTGCCAGCAGCCAGGGACTACCAAACAATGAGCAGTTCTTC
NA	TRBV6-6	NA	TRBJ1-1	CASTTIPNAVNTEAFF	TGTGCCAGCACTACGATCCCAAATGCGGTGAACACTGAAGCTTTCTTT
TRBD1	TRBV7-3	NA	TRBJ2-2	CASSPSGGGGELFF	TGTGCCAGCAGCCCATCAGGGGGCGGCGGGGAGCTGTTTTTT
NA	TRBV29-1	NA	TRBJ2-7	CSVDDWAGEQYF	TGCAGCGTTGATGACTGGGCGGGAGAGCAGTACTTC
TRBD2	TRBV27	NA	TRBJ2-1	CASSFRLAGTYNEQFF	TGTGCCAGCAGTTTTCGGCTAGCGGGAACCTACAATGAGCAGTTCTTC
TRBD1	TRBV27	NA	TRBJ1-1	CASSSLPDRETEAFF	TGTGCCAGCAGTTCTCTTCCGGACAGGGAGACTGAAGCTTTCTTT
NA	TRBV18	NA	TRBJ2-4	CASLNSPGHKNIQYF	TGTGCCAGCTTAAACTCACCAGGGCACAAAAACATTCAGTACTTC
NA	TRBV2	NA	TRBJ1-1	CASSHHPTGNTEAFF	TGTGCCAGCAGCCACCATCCTACAGGGAACACTGAAGCTTTCTTT
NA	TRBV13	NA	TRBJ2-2	CASSLRHTGQSGELFF	TGTGCCAGCAGCTTGCGGCACACGGGTCAATCCGGGGAGCTGTTTTTT
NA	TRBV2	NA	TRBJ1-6	CASSEMASGVYNSPLHF	TGTGCCAGCAGTGAAATGGCCAGTGGAGTGTATAATTCACCCCTCCACTTT
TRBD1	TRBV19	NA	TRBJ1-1	CASSSQQGARTEAFF	TGTGCCAGTAGTAGCCAACAGGGGGCGCGAACTGAAGCTTTCTTT
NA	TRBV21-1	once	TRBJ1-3	CASSIDSNSGNTIYF	TGTGCCAGCAGCATAGACTCTAACTCTGGAAACACCATATATTTT
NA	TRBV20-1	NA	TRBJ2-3	CSASVWRADTQYF	TGCAGTGCTAGTGTGTGGAGAGCAGATACGCAGTATTTT
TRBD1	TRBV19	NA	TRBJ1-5	CASSIGRGHKGQPQHF	TGTGCCAGTAGTATAGGCAGGGGGCATAAGGGTCAGCCCCAGCATTTT
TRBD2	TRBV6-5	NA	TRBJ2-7	CASSYHGTSGDEQYF	TGTGCCAGCAGTTACCACGGGACTAGCGGGGACGAGCAGTACTTC
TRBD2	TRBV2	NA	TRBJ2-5	CASSSSSGRGETQYF	TGTGCCAGCAGTTCCTCTAGCGGGAGGGGAGAGACCCAGTACTTC